This passage covers 7 T cell receptor beta chains from one sample sequenced in a study of blood T cell repertoires in COVID-19. The assay was immunoSEQ multiplex PCR, and TCRdb's table has in-frame clones only and misses some. The data contain nearly 80,000 clones, 82% of them seen just once; the ten biggest clones take up approximately 39%. The sample was peripheral blood. The receptors stem from a woman aged 70 to 79 with acute or convalescent COVID-19.

The chain recombines TRBV28 with TRBJ2-1; 8 bases match TRBD2. V trimming: 4 bases; J trimming: 4 bases; junction bases outside the gene matches: 9. The CDR3 has 16 amino acids. Germline lookup yields CDR1 MDHEN and CDR2 SYDVKM. CDR3 protein: CASSSYSSGSYNEQFF. The CDR3 nucleotides are TGTGCCAGCAGTTCCTACTCTAGCGGGTCATACAATGAGCAGTTCTTC. The variable domain in full, completed from reference TRBV28 and TRBJ2-1, reads DVKVTQSSRYLVKRTGEKVFLECVQDMDHENMFWYRQDPGLGLRLIYFSYDVKMKEKGDIPEGYSVSREKKERFSLILESASTNQTSMYLCASSSYSSGSYNEQFFGPGTRLTVL.

This clone was seen more than once but under ten times. The J gene is TRBJ2-3, the V gene TRBV6-2 or TRBV6-3, with a possible D match to TRBD1 (5 bases). The CDR3 extends over 15 amino acids. Germline-derived CDR1 and CDR2 are MNHEY and SVGEGT. V lost 2 bases to trimming and J lost 0 bases, with 9 bases between them. The CDR3 DNA sequence: TGTGCCAGCAGTTACGCAGGGTTGAGCACAGATACGCAGTATTTT. Translated: CASSYAGLSTDTQYF.

This sequence joins TRBV11-3 and TRBJ2-3; D is uncertain. Germline lookup yields CDR1 SGHNT and CDR2 YENEEA. V lost 0 bases, J lost 2 bases, and 6 bases lay in between. The CDR3 runs to 14 residues. The CDR3: CASSLEPDTDTQYF. CDR3 nucleotides: TGTGCCAGCAGCTTAGAGCCAGACACAGATACGCAGTATTTT. Supplemented by reference TRBV11-3 and TRBJ2-3, the full variable domain reads EAGVVQSPRYKIIEKKQPVAFWCNPISGHNTLYWYLQNLGQGPELLIRYENEEAVDDSQLPKDRFSAERLKGVDSTLKIQPAELGDSAVYLCASSLEPDTDTQYFGPGTRLTVL.

CDR3 region: CASSIQDSGETQYF. Here the CDR3 DNA reads TGCGCCAGCAGCATACAAGACTCTGGGGAGACCCAGTACTTC. The gene calls are TRBV5-1 and TRBJ2-5; D remains ambiguous. Germline CDR1 and CDR2: SGHRS and YFSETQ. V lost 4 bases and J 5 bases, leaving 15 bases between the germline ends. The CDR3 contains 14 residues.

The J gene is TRBJ2-5, the V gene TRBV5-4; D is uncertain. The germline V gene has CDR1 SGHNT and CDR2 YYREEE (reference sequence). Deletions cut 4 bases from V and 5 bases from J, with 18 bases between. The CDR3 length is 15 residues. CDR3 nucleotides: TGTGCCAGCAGCCTCTCCTCGTCATCCGGGGAGACCCAGTACTTC. Protein: CASSLSSSSGETQYF.

V is TRBV2 and J is TRBJ2-3; 9 nucleotides match TRBD2. Germline V gene data show CDR1 as SNHLY and CDR2 as FYNNEI. Losses at the gene ends were 8 bases for V and 0 bases for J; bases not matched to a gene: 3. This CDR3 is 14 amino acids long. The CDR3 loop is CASEREESTDTQYF. Written as DNA, the CDR3 is TGTGCCAGCGAGCGGGAGGAAAGCACAGATACGCAGTATTTT. The entire variable domain, with the rest obtained from reference TRBV2 and TRBJ2-3, is as follows: EPEVTQTPSHQVTQMGQEVILRCVPISNHLYFYWYRQILGQKVEFLVSFYNNEISEKSEIFDDQFSVERPDGSNFTLKIRSTKLEDSAMYFCASEREESTDTQYFGPGTRLTVL.

V is TRBV27 and J is TRBJ2-3; D call uncertain. The CDR3 contains 13 residues. The germline gives CDR1 MNHEY, CDR2 SMNVEV (reference sequence). V was shortened by 1 base and J by 0 bases, with 2 bases between the two germline ends. CDR3 nucleotides: TGTGCCAGCAGTTTATTAAGCACAGATACGCAGTATTTT. Protein: CASSLLSTDTQYF.